This T cell receptor beta chain derives from a study of cytomegalovirus exposure and HLA in healthy donors. Overall study findings and caveats: Accurate predictions that matched the HLA-A and HLA-B alleles of most subjects were reportedly made from TCR beta sequences. The Asian-associated ancestry cluster reportedly had fewer N-insertions than the approximately 670-donor mean in a later analysis. There were a few CMV-associated chains whose specificity for CMV antigens was confirmed in vitro.

The PCR used 60 Vbeta and 13 Jbeta primers. Produced via immunoSEQ multiplex PCR; TCRdb's table is partial and in-frame only. This sample carries more than 95,000 clones, about 15% of them seen once, and the ten largest clones take 0.83%. This CDR3 comprises 14 residues. From germline, CDR1 is MNHEY and CDR2 SMNVEV (reference sequence). Trimming removed 5 bases at V and 6 bases at J, with 14 bases between. There are a few counts of this clone. Its antigen is still unknown. This receptor was obtained from a female donor in good health and CMV-seronegative. Material: PBMCs. V and J are TRBV27 and TRBJ1-5, with unresolved D. Written as DNA, the CDR3 is TGTGCCAGCAGTCCCCGGGAGGGAGGTCAGCCCCAGCATTTT. It specifies CASSPREGGQPQHF.